These 5 T cell receptor beta chains were sequenced from one sample in a study of blood T cell repertoires in COVID-19. Generated by immunoSEQ multiplex PCR, the TCRdb table keeps only in-frame clones and is missing some. Among around 200,000 clones listed, about 83% were seen once. Sample: peripheral blood. These receptors were taken from a person between 65 and 80 years old with COVID-19, enrolled during active disease.

The chain is built from TRBV3-1 (or the pseudogene TRBV3-2) and TRBJ2-3; the match to TRBD1 covers 7 bases. The CDR3 consists of 14 residues. Germline V lookup: CDR1 LGHDT, CDR2 YNNKEL (reference sequence). V was pared by 4 bases and J by 0 bases, with 1 base of the junction left unmatched. This CDR3 reads CASSRDRSTDTQYF. CDR3 in DNA: TGTGCCAGCAGCCGGGACAGAAGCACAGATACGCAGTATTTT.

This clone occurred a few times. The chain uses TRBV1 and TRBJ1-4. TRBV1 is tagged as a pseudogene. The CDR3 consists of 18 residues. The CDR3 protein is CTSSQDPRYPATNEKLFF. The CDR3 nucleotides are TGCACCAGCAGCCAAGATCCTAGATACCCTGCAACTAATGAAAAACTGTTTTTT.

The chain is built from TRBV28 and TRBJ2-7; D perhaps matches TRBD2 (6 bases). The length of the CDR3 is 15 residues. The V gene's germline CDR1 is MDHEN and CDR2 SYDVKM. Trimming pared 4 bases from V and 4 bases from J, leaving 17 bases between. The CDR3 reads CASSSLVRGGYEQYF. The CDR3 DNA is TGTGCCAGCAGTTCACTGGTGCGGGGCGGTTACGAGCAGTACTTC. Full variable domain (remainder filled in from reference TRBV28 and TRBJ2-7): DVKVTQSSRYLVKRTGEKVFLECVQDMDHENMFWYRQDPGLGLRLIYFSYDVKMKEKGDIPEGYSVSREKKERFSLILESASTNQTSMYLCASSSLVRGGYEQYFGPGTRLTVT.

The genes are TRBV7-9 and TRBJ1-2; perhaps TRBD1 as D (6 bases). The CDR3 contains 13 residues. The germline V gene has CDR1 SEHNR and CDR2 FQNEAQ (reference sequence). V lost 5 bases and J lost 7, with 14 bases in between. CDR3 sequence reads: CASSKGTPPGYTF. The DNA for the CDR3 is TGTGCCAGCAGCAAAGGGACACCACCTGGCTACACCTTC.

The CDR3 here is CASSLVGQNYGYTF. CDR3 DNA: TGTGCCAGCAGCTTAGTGGGACAGAACTATGGCTACACCTTC. This chain uses TRBV7-8 with TRBJ1-2; 7 positions agree with TRBD1. Looked up from germline, CDR1 is SGHVS and CDR2 is FQNEAQ. V shed 1 base, J shed 2 bases, and the junction held 1 base outside the gene matches. The CDR3 is 14 amino acids.